The clone carrying this T cell receptor (beta chain) was seen a handful of times. The antigen is not known. From the 5' RACE reads, TCRdb called clonotypes with MiXCR, one entry per CDR3 protein. The sample has under 200,000 distinct CDR3 sequences, around a tenth seen once. These data are taken from a study of T-cell memory formation after mild COVID-19. Study at large: Clusters were largely donor specific. Study-wide findings and caveats: Researchers report contracting CD4+ clones mostly in CM and EM, with CD8+ clones in EMRA.

The sequenced material came from PBMCs or a T cell subset sorted from them (not recorded which). This TCR was sampled from a man between 18 and 35 years old who had mild COVID-19 (a few samples of this study predate the infection). Cell type and time point are not known.

CDR3 loop: CSARWAVVNEQFF. The CDR3 nucleotides read TGCAGTGCTAGGTGGGCTGTGGTTAATGAGCAGTTCTTC. The chain recombines TRBV20-1 with TRBJ2-1, with D hard to call. Germline V gene lookup returns CDR1 DFQATT and CDR2 SNEGSKA (reference sequence). The V end was cut by 3 bases, the J end by 7 bases, with 13 bases between. This CDR3 is built from 13 residues.